This T cell receptor (beta chain) appears in the sequencing data of a study of cytomegalovirus exposure and HLA in healthy donors (dated by TCRdb to 2016 to 2017). Turning to the overall study: In an earlier analysis of 587 of the donors, about 270 Gb of sequence data and 117 million unique TCR beta sequences from approximately 180 million T cells were reported. Around 320 gigabases of sequencing data and 78 million or so unique TCR sequences were included in an early release covering roughly 600 HLA-typed donors. Of the roughly 390 genotyped donors, approximately 80% were placed in the genetic ancestry cluster associated with self-reported Caucasian donors. The aim of the study was to test whether cataloging public T cell receptors could identify signatures of past pathogen exposure. The study profiled the T cell repertoires of under 700 subjects by immunosequencing and related them to cytomegalovirus serostatus. In addition to the first cohort of 666 subjects, a separate validation cohort of approximately 120 different subjects was used. High-throughput TCR immunosequencing, statistical association of individual TCRs with disease status, and machine learning were combined to predict cytomegalovirus infection status. In a later analysis, previously published TCR beta repertoires from hundreds of donors were re-analyzed and high-resolution HLA genotyping was added so that TCR occurrence patterns could be studied. Rather than using new phenotypic data, the later analysis identified candidate immune exposures from TCR beta sequences and from how often those sequences occurred across donors. To decide whether each TCR beta V gene segment behaved as functional or pseudogenic, an earlier analysis of some 600 of the donors relied on high-throughput TCR beta sequencing. Donor age, sex, ethnicity and CMV serostatus were compiled together with the repertoire data. A later genetic analysis used genome-wide SNP genotypes for about three fifths of the 666 donors, treating that subset as a discovery cohort. All discovery cohort repertoires had been generated on a single sequencing platform. Both class I and class II loci were covered by HLA typing, at four-digit resolution. Typing coverage differed by locus: A, B, C, DRB1 and DQB1 were typed in about 620-630 donors, DQA1 in 500 to 550, DPA1 in nearly 610, and DPB1 in just under 490. Roughly 5 DR-DQ haplotypes were handled as single units for association and clustering, since linkage in the cohort was strong. Among approximately 370 genotyped donors of the cohort, an average of approximately 200,000 unique TCR beta nucleotide sequences was sequenced per donor, of which about 19% were non-productive. Points the paper makes about the study in general: Compared with the roughly 600-donor mean, donors in an Asian-associated ancestry cluster had fewer N-insertions in productive TCRs, according to a later genetic analysis. In a later genetic analysis, a missense DCLRE1C variant was associated with V-gene and J-gene trimming of TCR beta chains, and the association was replicated in an independent cohort. Across donors, most TCR sequences were observed very rarely, whereas some public TCRs were present in many individuals. The study listed around 160 TCR beta chains as associated with cytomegalovirus. Broadly in line with IMGT annotations, most TCR beta V segments showed up in productive rearrangements about 87% or about 30% of the time in an earlier analysis of 450 to 750 of the donors. Correlated functional status among segregating V segments might be attributable to linkage disequilibrium, but an unknown experimental factor could not be ruled out. Presence/absence analyses assumed roughly uniform sequencing depth across donors, an assumption that may not hold. Only TCR beta chains were sequenced in this cohort, and the absence of alpha or paired-chain data limited detectable features. Assigning TCR associations to individual alleles was difficult when HLA alleles, especially DR and DQ, strongly co-occurred. Around 16 rarely observed V segments, including chromosome 9 orphons, were excluded from the earlier analysis of some 590 of the donors because counts were too low. At a false discovery rate of 0.05, a later analysis linked 15,000 to 20,000 TCR beta sequences to specific HLA alleles. In a later analysis, the rate of TCR association differed among HLA loci, with DRB1 alleles having the most associated TCRs and HLA-C alleles having the fewest. Because some donors lacked HLA typing at each locus, the association tests relied only on the typed subset. Several of the top co-occurrence clusters appeared to be linked to parvovirus B19, influenza, CMV and Epstein-Barr virus, according to a later analysis. The classifier was reported to diagnose cytomegalovirus status with high specificity and sensitivity in both the original cohort and the validation cohort. According to a later analysis, most CMV-associated TCR beta chains appeared to be HLA-restricted, and the HLA associations seemed to be driven largely by CMV exposure. For the cohort, immune exposure information was limited to CMV serostatus. A few of the identified cytomegalovirus-associated TCR beta chains were confirmed in vitro to be specific for cytomegalovirus antigens. A cluster of highly shared sequence variants was judged likely to represent a technical artifact of the sequencing pipeline. The authors suggested that the approach could potentially be generalized to other disease states and immunological phenotypes. Some IMGT-functional V segments, including TRBV6-2 and TRBV6-3, could not be told apart with the 87-base-pair reads, so those segments were excluded. A further reported finding was that TCR beta sequences accurately predicted the HLA-A and HLA-B alleles for most subjects in the first cohort. In a later analysis, HLA-associated TCR beta chains were found to be more clonally expanded and to have lower generation probabilities than equally common non-associated chains.

The cohort consisted of 650 to 850 healthy bone marrow donors. Cohort members were all nominally healthy when sampled, although unrecorded immune exposures were likely present. The donor tested CMV seronegative and was one of the 352 seronegative cohort members. A peripheral blood sample was collected from each donor, and TCR beta sequencing was performed on peripheral blood mononuclear cells. Genomic DNA was extracted from the blood cell samples with the Qiagen DNeasy Blood Extraction Kit. Cut back by 1 base and 1 base, the V and J ends lie 4 bases apart. Its CDR3 holds 13 amino acids, cysteine through phenylalanine. Kept here is only the CDR3 DNA, which spans 39 bases and is read in frame from base 1. The germline V gene specifies MNHNS as CDR1 and SASEGT as CDR2. This clone was seen more than once but under ten times. Its cognate antigen has yet to be identified. Base qualities are missing; no much larger clone stands one base away.

The library came from the immunoSEQ multiplex PCR assay. The multiplex PCR relied on a mix of 60 forward primers for TCR Vbeta segments and 13 reverse primers for TCR Jbeta segments. The CDR3 region of rearranged TCR beta genes was amplified from genomic DNA by a multiplex PCR assay. The Illumina HiSeq System was used to sequence the amplified TCR beta libraries as 87-base-pair reads. From the authors' description of their analysis: A later analysis tallied around 82 million unique TCR beta chains across the 700 or so repertoires, and about 10 million of those chains were shared by two or more donors. Raw reads were error-corrected and collapsed into unique sequences by a nearest-neighbor algorithm in which closely related sequences were merged to remove PCR and sequencing errors. To assign V, D and J gene segments, CDR3 sequences were aligned to IMGT reference sequences. For a sequence to be retained, at least a six-nucleotide match to both a V gene segment and a J gene segment was required. Rearrangements were called productive when the CDR3 lacked stop codons and stayed in frame with V and J; all others were non-productive. CDR3 was defined according to IMGT convention as the region running from the second conserved V-encoded cysteine to the conserved J-encoded phenylalanine. In an earlier analysis of around 570 of the donors, sequences lacking an unambiguous match to a single V gene segment were excluded. In an earlier analysis of 587 of the donors, a V segment was called functional when productive rearrangements were above 56.7%, and segregating when the standard deviation between donors exceeded 5%. A statistical classification framework was developed to diagnose cytomegalovirus status using the catalog of TCR beta chain sequences. In a later analysis, TCR nucleotide sequences were compared against IMGT/GENE-DB human TR gene sequences so that V and J genes could be assigned. A later analysis assigned CDR3 sequences and most-parsimonious VDJ recombination scenarios with the TCRdist pipeline. In a later analysis, each TCR beta chain was defined by its CDR3 amino acid sequence together with its V-gene family, and reads without a unique V-gene family were excluded. In a later analysis, nearly 600 highly shared, low-generation-probability nucleotide sequences were removed to address suspected cross-contamination and a sequencing artifact. For each public chain, a later analysis derived a clonal expansion index from normalized ranks of inferred template counts within each repertoire. In a later analysis, generation probabilities were computed with a VDJ recombination model fitted to out-of-frame rearrangements, and the resulting probabilities were checked against IGoR. A later analysis scored TCR-TCR, TCR-HLA and TCR-CMV co-occurrence with hypergeometric tests, applying a repertoire-size bias correction to TCR pairs. A later analysis estimated false discovery rates by permuting HLA or CMV assignments 20 times. In a later analysis, co-occurring TCRs were grouped with DBSCAN, and TCRdist sequence similarity was added when clustering was performed within HLA-allele-positive subsets. For co-occurrence clustering, repertoires with fewer than 30,000 or more than 120,000 public chains were excluded, along with 4 to 6 repertoires with anomalous nucleotide sharing. What TCRdb holds here is the immuneACCESS table cut down to in-frame rearrangements. Part of the clones is not present; checked against another copy, under half of the missing clones reflect an unresolved V gene, and the others are unexplained. The DNA gave D and trimming, while V, J and clone size come from that table. This sample comprises more than 150,000 clones, 75% to 85% of them detected only once. The ten largest account for roughly 0.7% of the sample.

The source of this sequence is a boy between 10 and 17 years old in good health and CMV-seronegative. The chain was built from TRBV6-1 and TRBJ1-1; too little of a D gene remains to name it. The sequenced sample consisted of PBMCs. The CDR3 region reads CASSEGQNTEAFF. In nucleotide form, the sequence is TGTGCCAGCAGTGAAGGTCAGAACACTGAAGCTTTCTTT.